These 15 T cell receptor beta chains originate from one sample sequenced in a study of shared clonotypes between healthy human individuals. TCRdb keeps only in-frame clones here, not all; method: immunoSEQ multiplex PCR. The sample has about 1 million clones, approximately 72% seen once. The sequencing sample was made of memory CD4+ T cells sorted from blood. As for subset: CD45RA-negative fraction. Every receptor here comes from a man aged 18-30 years in good health.

The chain employs TRBV6-5 and TRBJ2-1; possibly TRBD1 for D (6 bases). V was clipped by 8 bases and J by 6 bases, with 17 bases between them. This CDR3 contains 14 residues. In germline, CDR1 is MNHEY, CDR2 SVGAGI. CDR3 bases: TGTGCCAGCGGGACCCGGGTAGGGGGCAATGAGCAGTTCTTC. It yields the protein CASGTRVGGNEQFF.

In its sample, this clone was seen once. V usage is TRBV7-2 and J usage is TRBJ2-7; 9 bases agree with TRBD1. J gave up 6 bases and V 5 bases, and 5 bases lay outside the gene matches. The CDR3 consists of 13 residues. Germline lookup yields CDR1 SGHTA and CDR2 FQGNSA. The DNA for the CDR3 is TGTGCCAGCAGCATCATACAGGGGGCCGAGCAGTACTTC. Translating gives CASSIIQGAEQYF.

The chain carries TRBV25-1 and TRBJ2-5; D may be TRBD1 (5 bases). The V gene's germline CDR1 is MGHDK and CDR2 SYGVNS. V lost 4 bases and J lost 5, with 14 bases in between. There are 14 residues in the CDR3. Here the CDR3 reads CASSATGALETQYF. CDR3 sequence (DNA): TGTGCCAGCAGTGCAACAGGAGCACTGGAGACCCAGTACTTC.

This clone has more than one count but fewer than ten. This chain joins TRBV5-1 and TRBJ1-1; the D is unclear. This CDR3 comprises 13 residues. Germline V CDR1 and CDR2: SGHRS, YFSETQ. V lost 7 bases to trimming and J lost 1 base, with 11 bases between them. The CDR3 sequence is CASRFPGNTEAFF. In nucleotides, the CDR3 is TGCGCCAGCCGTTTCCCAGGGAACACTGAAGCTTTCTTT.

This clone was counted once. The chain links TRBV5-1 to TRBJ1-5, with 7 bases fitting TRBD1. Germline V gene sequence: CDR1 SGHRS, CDR2 YFSETQ. The CDR3 length is 16 residues. The trim removed 0 bases at V and 4 bases at J, leaving 7 bases unmatched. DNA of the CDR3: TGCGCCAGCAGCTTGGAGGGGACAGCTTCAAATCAGCCCCAGCATTTT. Its protein product is CASSLEGTASNQPQHF.

A few counts support this clone. Other DNA sequences of this sample code for an identical CDR3. The chain's CDR3 is CASSLQGNSYEQYF. As DNA, the CDR3 is TGTGCCAGCAGCTTACAGGGGAACTCCTACGAGCAGTACTTC. The chain combines TRBV7-9 with TRBJ2-7; D perhaps matches TRBD1 (6 bases). The V end was cut by 2 bases, the J end by 0 bases, with 8 bases between. The germline CDR1 and CDR2 sequences are SEHNR and FQNEAQ (reference sequence). The CDR3 loop spans 14 amino acids. The full variable domain, completed using reference TRBV7-9 and TRBJ2-7, is DTGVSQNPRHKITKRGQNVTFRCDPISEHNRLYWYRQTLGQGPEFLTYFQNEAQLEKSRLLSDRFSAERPKGSFSTLEIQRTEQGDSAMYLCASSLQGNSYEQYFGPGTRLTVT.

Of note for this clone: This may be a read error: a much more frequent sequence differs by one nucleotide. Other DNA sequences in the same sample also yield this CDR3. This chain joins TRBV27 and TRBJ1-1; D uncertain. Trimming removed 2 bases at V and 1 base at J, with 5 bases between. Germline CDR1 reads MNHEY; CDR2 reads SMNVEV (reference sequence). This CDR3 region has 13 residues. CDR3 nucleotides: TGTGCCAGCAGTTTAAAGGGGAACACTGAAGCTTTCTTT. This gives the protein CASSLKGNTEAFF.

The sample holds one count of this clone. V usage is TRBV6-6 and J usage is TRBJ2-1, with TRBD1 matching over 11 bases. From germline, CDR1 is MNHNY and CDR2 SVGAGI (reference sequence). J gave up 5 bases and V 3 bases, and 3 bases lay outside the gene matches. This CDR3 spans 15 amino acids. The CDR3 DNA follows: TGTGCCAGCAGTTATGGGACAGGGGGGAACAATGAGCAGTTCTTC. Translating gives CASSYGTGGNNEQFF.

The gene calls are TRBV23-1 and TRBJ1-4; maybe TRBD1 (6 bases). TRBV23-1 is placed among ORFs of uncertain function. Trimming shortened V by 0 bases and J by 7 bases, and 12 bases separated the two germline ends. The CDR3 has 15 amino acids. The CDR3 sequence: CASSQSFRGTEKLFF. The CDR3 region has the DNA TGCGCCAGCAGTCAATCGTTCAGGGGCACTGAAAAACTGTTTTTT.

As concerns this clone: Germline and junction disagree at one end, which may indicate a read error. This chain connects TRBV7-7 to TRBJ2-2; no definite D call. The CDR3 sequence is 13 residues long. Germline loops: CDR1 SSHAT, CDR2 FNYEAQ (reference sequence). DNA for the CDR3: TGTGCTAGCAGCTTAAACCCCACCGGGGAGCTGTTTTTT. It encodes CASSLNPTGELFF.

This clone was detected only a few times. This chain connects TRBV29-1 to TRBJ2-5; D may be TRBD1 (5 bases). The better agreement between TRBJ2-7 and the DNA end casts doubt on the J call. CDR1 is SQVTM and CDR2 is ANQGSEA in the germline V gene. The CDR3 covers 12 residues. The CDR3 DNA sequence: TGCAGCGTTGCTGACAGCAGCTACGAGCAGTACTTC. This translates into CSVADSSYEQYF.

V and J are TRBV5-4 and TRBJ2-1; 9 nucleotides align to TRBD2. The germline V gene has CDR1 SGHNT and CDR2 YYREEE (reference sequence). CDR3 size: 16 residues. Germline trimming cut 2 bases from V and 9 bases from J; bases unmatched to any gene: 12. The CDR3 loop is CASSFRGSGRSAEQFF. The CDR3 DNA follows: TGTGCCAGCAGCTTCCGAGGTAGCGGGAGATCAGCTGAGCAGTTCTTC.

As to this clone: Other nucleotide sequences in the sample specify the same CDR3. The rearrangement links TRBV30 to TRBJ2-5; TRBD1 might be the D (5 bases). CDR1 and CDR2 from the germline V gene are GTSNPN and SVGIG (reference sequence). V lost 4 bases, J lost 11 bases, and 17 bases lay in between. The CDR3 consists of 12 residues. CDR3 region: CAWNGQGGPQYF. As DNA, the CDR3 is TGTGCCTGGAACGGGCAGGGCGGACCACAGTACTTC.

The V and J genes are TRBV5-1 and TRBJ1-5; weak D call: TRBD1 (6 bases). From germline, CDR1 is SGHRS and CDR2 YFSETQ. This CDR3 has 14 amino acids. Between the trimmed V and J ends, which lost 3 bases and 2 bases, there was a span of 9 bases. The CDR3 loop is CASSSAGGNQPQHF. The CDR3 coding sequence is TGCGCCAGCAGCTCGGCAGGGGGCAATCAGCCCCAGCATTTT.

The chain couples TRBV7-9 to TRBJ1-4; 8 nucleotides line up with TRBD1. The ends lost 4 bases at V and 5 bases at J; junction bases unmatched: 3. Germline values: CDR1 SEHNR, CDR2 FQNEAQ (reference sequence). The CDR3 contains 14 residues. DNA of the CDR3: TGTGCCAGCAGCTGGACAGGGCTAAATGAAAAACTGTTTTTT. Translated: CASSWTGLNEKLFF.